This passage covers 22 T cell receptor beta chains from one sample sequenced in a study of blood T cell repertoires in COVID-19. TCRdb's copy holds only in-frame clones and misses some; the assay was immunoSEQ multiplex PCR. The sample consists of some 330,000 clones, 87% of them appearing once. Source material: PBMCs or T cells enriched from blood (not recorded which). These receptors were taken from a man in his forties in a cohort exposed to, infected with or recovered from COVID-19 (not recorded which).

This chain connects TRBV18 to TRBJ1-1, with a tentative D call TRBD1 (6 bases). Deletions cut 3 bases from V and 5 bases from J, with 19 bases between. This CDR3 is 16 amino acids long. Germline lookup yields CDR1 KGHSH and CDR2 LQKENI. CDR3 in DNA: TGTGCCAGCTCACCGAACCCGGGACAAGGGGCTACTGAAGCTTTCTTT. Amino acids: CASSPNPGQGATEAFF. The complete variable domain, with remaining parts taken from reference TRBV18 and TRBJ1-1, reads NAGVMQNPRHLVRRRGQEARLRCSPMKGHSHVYWYRQLPEEGLKFMVYLQKENIIDESGMPKERFSAEFPKEGPSILRIQQVVRGDSAAYFCASSPNPGQGATEAFFGQGTRLTVV.

J is TRBJ1-4 and V is TRBV11-2, with 8 nucleotides matching TRBD1. Losses at the gene ends were 5 bases for V and 8 bases for J; bases not matched to a gene: 7. Looked up from germline, CDR1 is SGHAT and CDR2 is FQNNGV. The length of the CDR3 is 14 residues. The CDR3 here is CASSPDRGGEKLFF. Written as DNA, the CDR3 is TGTGCCAGCAGCCCCGACAGGGGAGGCGAAAAACTGTTTTTT.

V and J are TRBV2 and TRBJ1-1, with no clear D. This CDR3 contains 14 residues. V lost 7 bases and J lost 1, with 13 bases in between. From germline, CDR1 is SNHLY and CDR2 FYNNEI. The CDR3 sequence: CASTSTARNTEAFF. The CDR3 nucleotides read TGTGCCAGCACCAGCACAGCTCGGAACACTGAAGCTTTCTTT.

J is TRBJ1-5 and V is TRBV28, with TRBD1 identical over 9 bases. Germline V gene lookup returns CDR1 MDHEN and CDR2 SYDVKM. The V segment lost 4 bases and the J segment 5 bases; nucleotides outside the gene matches: 3. The CDR3 has 14 residues. CDR3 amino acids: CASSWDRADQPQHF. In DNA, the CDR3 is TGTGCCAGCAGTTGGGACAGGGCCGATCAGCCCCAGCATTTT.

V gene TRBV20-1 combines with J gene TRBJ2-7; 15 nucleotides match TRBD2. Germline V lookup: CDR1 DFQATT, CDR2 SNEGSKA (reference sequence). The ends lost 3 bases at V and 7 bases at J; junction bases unmatched: 7. CDR3 size: 15 residues. The CDR3 sequence: CSASRGTSGRREQYF. The CDR3, as DNA: TGCAGTGCTAGTCGGGGGACTAGCGGGAGGCGGGAGCAGTACTTC.

The CDR3 bases are TGTGCCAGCACTAAGCGGGAGTGGGGCGAGCAGTACTTC. It specifies CASTKREWGEQYF. The chain uses TRBV5-4 and TRBJ2-7, with 8 bases matching TRBD2. This CDR3 contains 13 residues. Per the germline V gene, CDR1 is SGHNT and CDR2 is YYREEE (reference sequence). V lost 6 bases to trimming and J lost 6 bases; unmatched junction nucleotides: 8.

The chain combines TRBV24-1 with TRBJ1-2; 9 bases align to TRBD1. From germline, CDR1 is KGHDR and CDR2 SFDVKD. V dropped 5 bases and J dropped 5; count of bases not matched to a gene: 5. The CDR3 extends over 14 amino acids. The CDR3: CATSGSGTGYGYTF. For the CDR3, the DNA is TGTGCCACCAGTGGCTCCGGGACAGGGTATGGCTACACCTTC.

The chain is built from TRBV7-3 and TRBJ1-1; 7 bases fit TRBD1. From germline, CDR1 is SGHTA and CDR2 FQGTGA. This CDR3 is built from 13 residues. V gave up 1 base and J gave up 4 bases; unmatched junction bases: 0. CDR3 protein: CASSLRQGTEAFF. The DNA for the CDR3 is TGTGCCAGCAGCTTAAGACAGGGCACTGAAGCTTTCTTT.

The chain joins TRBV6-5 to TRBJ2-7, with a tentative D call TRBD1 (6 bases). Per germline, CDR1 MNHEY and CDR2 SVGAGI. The CDR3 length is 13 residues. Deletions cut 9 bases from V and 2 bases from J, with 14 bases between. CDR3 region: CASRDQGTYEQYF. As DNA, the CDR3 is TGTGCCAGTAGGGATCAGGGGACCTACGAGCAGTACTTC.

J is TRBJ2-7 and V is TRBV19; 7 positions agree with TRBD2. Losses at the gene ends were 5 bases for V and 7 bases for J; bases not matched to a gene: 11. The CDR3 has 14 residues. Germline V lookup: CDR1 LNHDA, CDR2 SQIVND (reference sequence). CDR3 DNA: TGTGCCAGTAGTTGGGGTGCGGGAGCATGGGAGCAGTACTTC. Protein product: CASSWGAGAWEQYF.

The chain joins TRBV4-1 to TRBJ1-2; TRBD1 aligns across 10 bases. The CDR3 covers 17 residues. Germline values: CDR1 MGHRA, CDR2 YSYEKL. V shed 4 bases, J shed 6 bases, and the junction held 14 bases outside the gene matches. CDR3 in amino acids: CASSPPDRGPLENGYTF. The CDR3 DNA follows: TGCGCCAGCAGCCCCCCAGACAGGGGGCCTTTGGAAAATGGCTACACCTTC.

The chain carries TRBV27 and TRBJ2-7; the D is unclear. Germline assignment: CDR1 MNHEY and CDR2 SMNVEV (reference sequence). The CDR3 runs 14 residues. Trimming removed 5 bases at V and 0 bases at J, with 11 bases between. The CDR3 loop is CASSPTSISYEQYF. The CDR3 nucleotides are TGTGCCAGCAGTCCGACAAGCATCTCCTACGAGCAGTACTTC.

V and J are TRBV27 and TRBJ2-3, with TRBD1 matching over 10 bases. CDR3 size: 15 residues. V shed 8 bases, J shed 5 bases, and the junction held 10 bases outside the gene matches. Germline values: CDR1 MNHEY, CDR2 SMNVEV (reference sequence). The CDR3: CASGSDRGRVDTQYF. In DNA, the CDR3 is TGTGCCAGCGGAAGTGACAGGGGGCGGGTAGATACGCAGTATTTT.

The rearrangement joins TRBV18 to TRBJ2-1, with 9 bases identical to TRBD2. Germline V CDR1 and CDR2: KGHSH, LQKENI. After removal of 2 bases from V and 2 bases from J, the junction contained 4 bases not matched to a gene. The CDR3 totals 16 residues. CDR3 region: CASSPRAGGPYNEQFF. In DNA, the CDR3 is TGTGCCAGCTCACCAAGGGCGGGAGGGCCCTACAATGAGCAGTTCTTC.

This rearrangement joins TRBV5-1 to TRBJ2-7; D may be TRBD1 (6 bases). The CDR3 has 14 amino acids. CDR1 and CDR2 from the germline V gene are SGHRS and YFSETQ. Deletions cut 4 bases from V and 0 bases from J, with 11 bases between. CDR3 amino acids: CASSPGQSSYEQYF. Here the CDR3 DNA reads TGCGCCAGCAGCCCTGGACAGTCCTCCTACGAGCAGTACTTC.

The CDR3 spells CASSFTQGNFGANVLTF. In DNA, the CDR3 is TGCGCCAGCAGCTTTACCCAGGGGAACTTTGGGGCCAACGTCCTGACTTTC. The chain uses TRBV5-1 and TRBJ2-6; perhaps TRBD1 as D (6 bases). Per the germline V gene, CDR1 is SGHRS and CDR2 is YFSETQ. The CDR3 covers 17 residues. V was cut by 2 bases and J by 3 bases, with 15 bases left in between.

This clone was observed a few times. The J gene is TRBJ2-2, the V gene TRBV4-1, with D perhaps TRBD1 (6 bases). Germline CDR1 and CDR2: MGHRA and YSYEKL. The CDR3 is 14 residues long. With 6 bases removed from V and 7 bases from J, the gap between germline ends came to 15 bases. The CDR3 DNA sequence: TGCGCCAGCAGAGGTGTACAGGGTAGCGGGGAGCTGTTTTTT. Its translation: CASRGVQGSGELFF.

The rearrangement links TRBV5-4 to TRBJ2-5; D might be TRBD1 (6 bases). The CDR3 has 17 residues. CDR1 is SGHNT and CDR2 is YYREEE in the germline V gene (reference sequence). V was shortened by 4 bases and J by 1 base, with 20 bases between the two germline ends. The CDR3, as DNA: TGTGCCAGCAGCGGGCAGAGAGGGAGAGGGGGCCAAGAGACCCAGTACTTC. Translation gives CASSGQRGRGGQETQYF.

This clone has a handful of counts. The chain has TRBV5-1 and TRBJ1-4, with 8 bases aligning to TRBD1. The V gene's germline CDR1 is SGHRS and CDR2 YFSETQ. The CDR3 loop spans 16 amino acids. Trimming cost V 4 bases and J 1 base; bases outside gene matches: 6. Here the CDR3 DNA reads TGCGCCAGCAGCGCTGTAACAGGGGGAACTAATGAAAAACTGTTTTTT. Amino acids: CASSAVTGGTNEKLFF.

J is TRBJ2-1 and V is TRBV24-1; 10 positions match TRBD2. CDR1 is KGHDR, CDR2 SFDVKD, per germline. The CDR3 sequence is 14 residues long. Trimming took 4 bases from V and 7 from J; bases not matched to a gene: 3. The DNA for the CDR3 is TGTGCCACCAGTGAGAGCGGGAGGGGGAATGAGCAGTTCTTC. Protein product: CATSESGRGNEQFF.

This rearrangement joins TRBV7-3 to TRBJ2-1; TRBD2 matches 7 bases. This CDR3 region has 15 residues. The V segment lost 4 bases and the J segment 6 bases; nucleotides outside the gene matches: 9. Germline V gives CDR1 SGHTA, CDR2 FQGTGA. The CDR3 bases are TGTGCCAGCAGCTACGGACTAGGAACGGGCAATGAGCAGTTCTTC. Its translation is CASSYGLGTGNEQFF.

J is TRBJ2-5 and V is TRBV7-8; TRBD1 matches 8 bases. Germline lookup yields CDR1 SGHVS and CDR2 FQNEAQ. J lost 2 bases, V lost 5 bases, and 4 bases had no gene match. This CDR3 comprises 14 residues. The CDR3 spells CASSTYRGQETQYF. CDR3 DNA sequence: TGTGCCAGCAGCACCTACAGGGGGCAAGAGACCCAGTACTTC.